Shown below are 25 T cell receptor beta chains from a single sample sequenced in a study of beta chain features in type 1 diabetes. Study conclusions and caveats: Shortening that was moderate but significant affected the TCRB CDR3s of Type 1 diabetes patients in all four CD4+ subsets.

Their antigens are not known. Since all of the isolated RNA was reverse transcribed, expressed TCRB transcripts were what got sequenced. Sequenced by immunoSEQ multiplex PCR; TCRdb stores in-frame clones only, minus some. The sample holds a few hundred thousand clones, 9.6% seen once. Sequencing used central memory CD4+ T cells from blood. The origin of the receptors is a young man with type 1 diabetes.

CDR3 loop: CASGDRVAKNIQYF. The CDR3 bases are TGTGCCAGTGGGGACAGGGTCGCCAAAAACATTCAGTACTTC. This chain uses TRBV19 with TRBJ2-4; 9 positions match TRBD1. In germline, CDR1 is LNHDA, CDR2 SQIVND (reference sequence). Unmatched junction bases numbered 3, after V lost 8 bases and J lost 1 base. This CDR3 contains 14 residues.

This clone has a handful of counts. The J gene is TRBJ1-5, the V gene TRBV6-1; weak D call: TRBD1 (6 bases). Germline CDR1 and CDR2: MNHNS and SASEGT. CDR3 length equals 14 residues. Trimming removed 2 bases at V and 7 bases at J, with 12 bases between. The CDR3 is CASSEMRGRQPQHF. The DNA of the CDR3 is TGTGCCAGCAGTGAAATGAGGGGGAGACAGCCCCAGCATTTT.

This clone was picked up many times. Sequence at one end of the junction differs from germline and may be a read error. In nucleotides, the CDR3 is TGTGCCAGCAGCCAAGAGGGCATGCTAGCGAATTTT. It yields the protein CASSQEGMLANF. The V and J genes are TRBV14 and TRBJ2-3; a weak D match, TRBD2 (6 bases). The V gene's germline CDR1 is SGHDN and CDR2 FVKESK. The CDR3 totals 12 residues.

This clone was picked up many times. One end of the junction is discordant with germline, which a read error may explain. This chain connects TRBV2 to TRBJ1-1; 7 nucleotides line up with TRBD1. The CDR3 covers 11 residues. Germline-derived CDR1 and CDR2 are SNHLY and FYNNEI. Here the CDR3 DNA reads TGTGCCAGCAGTTTTACCGGGACAGAAGGTTTT. Its protein is CASSFTGTEGF.

In its sample, this clone was seen many times. Other DNA sequences in the same sample also yield this CDR3. This chain links TRBV28 with TRBJ2-3; D not resolved. The ends were cut back, 3 bases at V and 2 bases at J, with 0 bases in the middle. The CDR3 contains 11 residues. CDR1 and CDR2 (germline): MDHEN, SYDVKM. CDR3 sequence: CASSFTDTQYF. The CDR3 DNA reads TGTGCCAGCAGTTTCACAGATACGCAGTATTTT.

This clone was detected only a few times. The rearrangement joins TRBV11-1 to TRBJ2-7; 8 bases agree with TRBD1. The trim removed 1 base at V and 3 bases at J, leaving 5 bases unmatched. The CDR3 totals 15 residues. In germline, CDR1 is SGHAT, CDR2 FQDESV (reference sequence). The CDR3 here is CASSLVTGEFYEQYF. CDR3 nucleotides: TGTGCCAGCAGCTTAGTGACAGGGGAGTTCTACGAGCAGTACTTC.

This chain joins TRBV7-6 and TRBJ2-1; unclear D gene. CDR1 SGHVS and CDR2 FNYEAQ come from the germline V gene. Trimming cost V 6 bases and J 4 bases, with 10 bases left between them. The CDR3 length is 13 residues. The CDR3 DNA reads TGTGCCAGCAGGTCCCCCGGTTACAATGAGCAGTTCTTC. Translating it yields CASRSPGYNEQFF.

This sequence joins TRBV15 and TRBJ1-1; 7 bases are a match to TRBD1. Germline-derived CDR1 and CDR2 are LNHNV and YYDKDF (reference sequence). This CDR3 has 14 amino acids. Losses at the gene ends were 8 bases for V and 5 bases for J; bases not matched to a gene: 11. The CDR3 DNA is TGTGCCACCTACAACAGGGGAGGAGTGACTGAAGCTTTCTTT. Protein sequence: CATYNRGGVTEAFF.

The V call is TRBV6-5, the J call TRBJ1-5, with D unresolved. V was pared by 5 bases and J by 5 bases, with 13 bases between. This CDR3 spans 14 amino acids. Per the germline V gene, CDR1 is MNHEY and CDR2 is SVGAGI. Here the CDR3 reads CASSEGPKDQPQHF. CDR3 nucleotides: TGTGCCAGCAGTGAGGGTCCCAAGGATCAGCCCCAGCATTTT.

This sequence joins TRBV5-1 and TRBJ2-2, with 8 nucleotides matching TRBD2. Germline CDR1 SGHRS, CDR2 YFSETQ. Trimming took 4 bases from V and 4 from J; bases not matched to a gene: 6. The CDR3 covers 15 residues. CDR3 protein: CASSALAGATGELFF. Written as DNA, the CDR3 is TGCGCCAGCAGCGCCCTAGCGGGTGCCACCGGGGAGCTGTTTTTT.

V usage is TRBV5-4 and J usage is TRBJ2-5, with 12 bases that match TRBD2. Looked up from germline, CDR1 is SGHNT and CDR2 is YYREEE (reference sequence). The CDR3 spans 15 residues. V shed 4 bases and J 3 bases; nucleotides not matched to a gene: 4. This chain's CDR3 is CASSKGLAGEETQYF. The CDR3 bases are TGTGCCAGCAGCAAGGGACTAGCGGGTGAAGAGACCCAGTACTTC.

V and J are TRBV6-6 and TRBJ2-2, with D possibly matching TRBD2 (5 bases). Germline loops: CDR1 MNHNY, CDR2 SVGAGI (reference sequence). There are 13 residues in the CDR3. Trimming stripped 5 bases from V and 4 bases from J, with 8 bases between. CDR3 amino acids: CASSQTSTGELFF. DNA of the CDR3: TGTGCCAGCAGTCAAACTAGCACCGGGGAGCTGTTTTTT.

V is TRBV18 and J is TRBJ2-1; 9 nucleotides agree with TRBD1. Germline-derived CDR1 and CDR2 are KGHSH and LQKENI. This CDR3 region has 16 residues. With V trimmed by 2 bases and J by 2 bases, 4 bases remained unmatched. CDR3 amino acids: CASSPATGGTYNEQFF. For the CDR3, the DNA is TGTGCCAGCTCACCAGCGACAGGGGGTACCTACAATGAGCAGTTCTTC.

V and J are TRBV5-1 and TRBJ2-5; no reliable D call. V lost 5 bases and J 5 bases, leaving 13 bases between the germline ends. There are 13 residues in the CDR3. In germline, CDR1 is SGHRS, CDR2 YFSETQ. The CDR3 bases are TGCGCCAGCAGGGTAGGAATGGAGGAGACCCAGTACTTC. As protein: CASRVGMEETQYF.

This sequence joins TRBV2 and TRBJ2-3; TRBD1 might be the D (7 bases). The CDR3 is 15 amino acids. Trimming shortened V by 6 bases and J by 4 bases, and 17 bases separated the two germline ends. Per germline, CDR1 SNHLY and CDR2 FYNNEI. CDR3 residues: CASREQGWEADTQYF. CDR3 bases: TGTGCCAGCAGAGAACAGGGGTGGGAGGCAGATACGCAGTATTTT.

This clone has just a few counts. The chain joins TRBV5-1 to TRBJ2-7; D unclear. Trimming took 0 bases from V and 1 from J, leaving 11 bases between them. This CDR3 comprises 15 residues. Germline V lookup: CDR1 SGHRS, CDR2 YFSETQ. DNA for the CDR3: TGCGCCAGCAGCTTGGACAGCTCATATTCCTACGAGCAGTACTTC. Translated, it gives CASSLDSSYSYEQYF.

The chain is built from TRBV5-1 and TRBJ1-3; D uncertain. The germline V and J ends were trimmed by 4 bases and 0 bases, with 11 bases remaining between them. The CDR3 contains 15 residues. Germline V gives CDR1 SGHRS, CDR2 YFSETQ. This chain's CDR3 is CASSPLASSGNTIYF. The CDR3 DNA reads TGCGCCAGCAGCCCGTTGGCAAGCTCTGGAAACACCATATATTTT.

CDR3: CASSPHSAPGVAKNIQYF. The CDR3, as DNA: TGTGCCAGCAGCCCCCACAGCGCCCCAGGAGTAGCCAAAAACATTCAGTACTTC. The chain has TRBV7-2 and TRBJ2-4; no clear D gene. V was shortened by 5 bases and J by 0 bases, with 20 bases between the two germline ends. CDR3 length: 18 amino acids. Germline loops: CDR1 SGHTA, CDR2 FQGNSA. The variable domain in full, completed from reference TRBV7-2 and TRBJ2-4, reads GAGVSQSPSNKVTEKGKDVELRCDPISGHTALYWYRQSLGQGLEFLIYFQGNSAPDKSGLPSDRFSAERTGGSVSTLTIQRTQQEDSAVYLCASSPHSAPGVAKNIQYFGAGTRLSVL.

This clone was counted many times. The sample holds other DNA sequences that translate to the same CDR3. This chain connects TRBV27 to TRBJ2-6; D uncertain. V was shortened by 3 bases and J by 0 bases, with 0 bases between the two germline ends. Germline V gene data show CDR1 as MNHEY and CDR2 as SMNVEV (reference sequence). This CDR3 has 13 amino acids. CDR3 loop: CASSFSGANVLTF. Written as DNA, the CDR3 is TGTGCCAGCAGTTTCTCTGGGGCCAACGTCCTGACTTTC.

This clone has just a few counts. The V and J genes are TRBV5-1 and TRBJ2-7; TRBD1 might be the D (6 bases). Trimming stripped 4 bases from V and 1 base from J, with 12 bases between. The germline V gene has CDR1 SGHRS and CDR2 YFSETQ. The CDR3 contains 14 residues. The chain's CDR3 is CASSGGPGSYEQYF. CDR3 nucleotides: TGCGCCAGCAGCGGGGGCCCAGGGTCCTACGAGCAGTACTTC.

This clone has a count of ten or more. The chain recombines TRBV11-2 with TRBJ1-1; no firm D call. The V gene's germline CDR1 is SGHAT and CDR2 FQNNGV. The CDR3 covers 12 residues. Deletions cut 0 bases from V and 9 bases from J, with 8 bases between. This CDR3 is CASSLDPTKAFF. The CDR3 DNA reads TGTGCCAGCAGCTTAGATCCGACTAAAGCTTTCTTT.

This clone was picked up a small number of times. The genes are TRBV5-4 and TRBJ2-5, with 8 bases fitting TRBD1. V lost 4 bases to trimming and J lost 4 bases; unmatched junction nucleotides: 9. The length of the CDR3 is 15 residues. CDR1 SGHNT and CDR2 YYREEE come from the germline V gene (reference sequence). CDR3 sequence (DNA): TGTGCCAGCAGCCAAGGAGCCAGGGGGCTAGAGACCCAGTACTTC. It specifies CASSQGARGLETQYF.

The chain combines TRBV5-1 with TRBJ2-7; 9 bases agree with TRBD1. The length of the CDR3 is 17 residues. V was pared by 3 bases and J by 2 bases, with 12 bases of the junction left unmatched. CDR1 and CDR2 (germline): SGHRS, YFSETQ. The CDR3 nucleotides read TGCGCCAGCAGCTCACTCGAGCGCGGGACAGGGACCTACGAGCAGTACTTC. Amino acid sequence: CASSSLERGTGTYEQYF.

In its sample, this clone was seen many times. The genes are TRBV19 and TRBJ2-3, with 7 bases aligning to TRBD2. J was trimmed by 2 bases and V by 2 bases; bases with no gene match: 4. This CDR3 comprises 15 residues. The germline V gene has CDR1 LNHDA and CDR2 SQIVND (reference sequence). The CDR3 DNA is TGTGCCAGTAGTATACTAGCGGAGTACACAGATACGCAGTATTTT. This gives the protein CASSILAEYTDTQYF.

Only a few counts were recorded for this clone. V gene TRBV21-1 combines with J gene TRBJ2-3; TRBD1, the table's D call, lacks a check against the DNA. TRBV21-1 is a documented pseudogene. The CDR3 is 18 amino acids. Here the CDR3 reads CASSNQGAQGAGTDTQYF. CDR3 DNA sequence: TGTGCCAGCAGCAATCAGGGGGCACAGGGGGCCGGCACAGATACGCAGTATTTT.